This T cell receptor (beta chain) emerged from a study of cytomegalovirus exposure and HLA in healthy donors. Overall study results and limits: A missense variant in DCLRE1C was later tied to TCR beta V- and J-gene trimming. The Asian-associated ancestry cluster reportedly had fewer N-insertions than the approximately 690-donor mean in a later analysis.

In the PCR, 60 Vbeta and 13 Jbeta primers were used. The method was immunoSEQ multiplex PCR; TCRdb's version includes in-frame clones alone and lacks a portion of them. The table records some 190,000 clones, around 84% of them present only once. Details on this clone: Its matching antigen is unknown. This same CDR3 is encoded by further DNA sequences in the sample.

Sample: PBMCs. The clonotype was recovered from a man aged 40-49 years in good health and CMV-seropositive.

The chain's CDR3 is CASSEGTRGSPLHF. The DNA of the CDR3 is TGTGCCAGCAGTGAGGGGACACGGGGTTCACCCCTCCACTTT. This sequence joins TRBV6-1 and TRBJ1-6; D perhaps matches TRBD1 (6 bases). Trimming took off 3 bases at V and 9 bases at J, with 12 bases between the two ends. This CDR3 spans 14 amino acids. The germline gives CDR1 MNHNS, CDR2 SASEGT.